The 19 T cell receptor beta chains below were found in one sample sequenced in a study of beta chain features in type 1 diabetes. Study observations and caveats: All four CD4+ subsets of Type 1 diabetes patients contained TCRB CDR3s that were moderately but significantly shorter.

The entirety of the isolated RNA underwent reverse transcription, so expressed TCRB transcripts were sequenced. Measured with immunoSEQ multiplex PCR; TCRdb has only the in-frame clones, and not every one. Of around 130,000 clones in the sample, about 10% are singletons; the top ten hold over 0.6%. Their antigen targets remain unknown. The sequenced sample was central memory CD4+ T cells from blood. These receptors all come from a man aged 30-40 years with type 1 diabetes.

The chain links TRBV30 to TRBJ2-7; the D gene is possibly TRBD2 (5 bases). The CDR3 is 13 amino acids. V shed 5 bases and J shed 5 bases, with 16 bases lying between them. CDR1 and CDR2 (germline): GTSNPN, SVGIG (reference sequence). CDR3 region: CAWEGQFGDEQYF. The CDR3 bases are TGTGCCTGGGAGGGCCAGTTCGGTGACGAGCAGTACTTC.

The chain employs TRBV10-3 and TRBJ2-1; tentatively, D is TRBD1 (5 bases). The CDR3 length is 15 residues. V lost 6 bases, J lost 0 bases, and 12 bases lay in between. Germline CDR1 is ENHRY and CDR2 is SYGVKD. The CDR3 sequence is CAIRQDTSSYNEQFF. DNA for the CDR3: TGTGCCATCAGGCAGGACACGAGCTCCTACAATGAGCAGTTCTTC.

This clone was found a few times. Other DNA sequences from this sample encode an identical CDR3 as well. J is TRBJ2-5 and V is TRBV6-6; D possibly corresponds to TRBD1 (6 bases). This CDR3 comprises 13 residues. Germline V CDR1 and CDR2: MNHNY, SVGAGI (reference sequence). Trimming cost V 6 bases and J 2 bases, with 10 bases left between them. The CDR3: CASSPGQQETQYF. DNA for the CDR3: TGTGCCAGCAGCCCGGGACAACAAGAGACCCAGTACTTC.

J is TRBJ1-2 and V is TRBV2, with D perhaps matching TRBD1 (5 bases). The CDR3 length is 12 residues. V lost 6 bases and J 4 bases, leaving 9 bases between the germline ends. In germline, CDR1 is SNHLY, CDR2 FYNNEI. CDR3 residues: CASSGDSYGYTF. In nucleotides, the CDR3 is TGTGCCAGCAGCGGTGACAGCTATGGCTACACCTTC.

The V gene is TRBV7-2, the J gene TRBJ2-7, with 11 nucleotides matching TRBD2. Germline-derived CDR1 and CDR2 are SGHTA and FQGNSA. The CDR3 has 17 residues. The J segment lost 0 bases and the V segment lost 5 bases, leaving 9 bases of the junction unmatched. The CDR3 region has the DNA TGTGCCAGCAGCCGCCCCACTAGCGGGGGCCCCTCCTACGAGCAGTACTTC. This gives the protein CASSRPTSGGPSYEQYF.

The rearrangement joins TRBV19 to TRBJ1-2; D uncertain. This CDR3 contains 14 residues. The ends were cut back, 3 bases at V and 5 bases at J, with 13 bases in the middle. CDR1 LNHDA and CDR2 SQIVND come from the germline V gene (reference sequence). CDR3 loop: CASSISGAEYGYTF. The CDR3 nucleotides are TGTGCCAGTAGTATCAGCGGAGCTGAGTATGGCTACACCTTC.

This clone was seen at least ten times. J is TRBJ2-7 and V is TRBV27, with 9 nucleotides matching TRBD1. CDR1 MNHEY and CDR2 SMNVEV come from the germline V gene (reference sequence). Trimming removed 4 bases from V and 3 bases from J; junction bases left unmatched: 7. The CDR3 spans 15 residues. This CDR3 is CASSSPTGGFYEQYF. DNA of the CDR3: TGTGCCAGCAGTTCGCCGACAGGGGGTTTCTACGAGCAGTACTTC.

V and J are TRBV6-6 and TRBJ2-1; 11 bases match TRBD2. This CDR3 is built from 15 residues. CDR1 MNHNY and CDR2 SVGAGI come from the germline V gene (reference sequence). V trimming: 5 bases; J trimming: 9 bases; junction bases outside the gene matches: 9. The CDR3 spells CASSRLLAGEGEQFF. The CDR3 coding sequence is TGTGCCAGCAGTAGACTACTAGCGGGGGAGGGTGAGCAGTTCTTC.

V and J are TRBV7-2 and TRBJ1-5, with D unresolved. The CDR3 has 15 amino acids. From germline, CDR1 is SGHTA and CDR2 FQGNSA. Trimming took off 4 bases at V and 6 bases at J, with 16 bases between the two ends. The CDR3 DNA is TGTGCCAGCAGCTCCACGGCGGGCCCCCCTCAGCCCCAGCATTTT. Translating it yields CASSSTAGPPQPQHF.

A few counts support this clone. The chain couples TRBV7-6 to TRBJ1-1; tentative D call: TRBD1 (5 bases). The CDR3 sequence is 13 residues long. Looked up from germline, CDR1 is SGHVS and CDR2 is FNYEAQ. V lost 5 bases and J lost 2, with 9 bases in between. CDR3 DNA: TGTGCCAGCAGCCCTCAGGGAAACACTGAAGCTTTCTTT. This gives the protein CASSPQGNTEAFF.

On this clone: In the same sample, other DNA sequences code for this CDR3. This chain connects TRBV19 to TRBJ1-1, with D perhaps TRBD1 (5 bases). The CDR3 spans 13 residues. V gave up 4 bases and J gave up 1 base, with 7 bases separating them. Germline V gives CDR1 LNHDA, CDR2 SQIVND (reference sequence). The chain's CDR3 is CASSTTANTEAFF. For the CDR3, the DNA is TGTGCCAGTAGTACGACAGCGAACACTGAAGCTTTCTTT.

The chain links TRBV7-9 to TRBJ2-1; a possible D gene is TRBD2 (5 bases). Germline V gives CDR1 SEHNR, CDR2 FQNEAQ (reference sequence). Trimming shortened V by 5 bases and J by 0 bases, and 11 bases separated the two germline ends. This CDR3 contains 15 residues. The CDR3 bases are TGTGCCAGCAGCATCCGGGGTAGCTCCTACAATGAGCAGTTCTTC. Its protein is CASSIRGSSYNEQFF.

This clone was detected many times. The V call is TRBV7-3, the J call TRBJ2-3; no reliable D call. The germline CDR1 and CDR2 sequences are SGHTA and FQGTGA. The CDR3 has 14 residues. V was trimmed by 2 bases and J by 0 bases, leaving 6 bases between them. Written as DNA, the CDR3 is TGTGCCAGCAGCTTATCTTCCAGCACAGATACGCAGTATTTT. Translation: CASSLSSSTDTQYF.

This clone was seen more than once but under ten times. The chain links TRBV7-2 to TRBJ2-7; D gene unclear. CDR1 and CDR2 (germline): SGHTA, FQGNSA. V was clipped by 1 base and J by 7 bases, with 14 bases between them. This CDR3 has 14 residues. Written as DNA, the CDR3 is TGTGCCAGCAGCTTAGGAGCAGGCATTACAGAGCAGTACTTC. This translates into CASSLGAGITEQYF.

This clone occurred many times. The chain carries TRBV6-6 and TRBJ2-7, with D perhaps matching TRBD1 (6 bases). Germline V CDR1 and CDR2: MNHNY, SVGAGI (reference sequence). V dropped 6 bases and J dropped 2 bases, with 8 bases sitting between them. CDR3 size: 12 residues. As DNA, the CDR3 is TGTGCCAGCAGCGGGACAACCTACGAGCAGTACTTC. Its translation: CASSGTTYEQYF.

The chain couples TRBV7-9 to TRBJ1-5, with 9 bases lining up with TRBD1. The germline gives CDR1 SEHNR, CDR2 FQNEAQ (reference sequence). Unmatched junction bases numbered 7, after V lost 6 bases and J lost 4 bases. CDR3 length equals 15 residues. For the CDR3, the DNA is TGTGCCAGCAGGGCGGGACAGGGTGAAAATCAGCCCCAGCATTTT. It codes for CASRAGQGENQPQHF.

This clone has only a few counts. The rearrangement links TRBV2 to TRBJ2-3; no clear D gene. The V end was cut by 6 bases, the J end by 6 bases, with 10 bases between. Per germline, CDR1 SNHLY and CDR2 FYNNEI. The CDR3 extends over 12 amino acids. This CDR3 is CASRPGADTQYF. The CDR3 nucleotides read TGTGCCAGCAGGCCTGGAGCCGATACGCAGTATTTT.

The rearrangement links TRBV7-3 to TRBJ1-1; perhaps TRBD1 as D (5 bases). Germline assignment: CDR1 SGHTA and CDR2 FQGTGA. V was pared by 8 bases and J by 2 bases, with 12 bases between. The CDR3 has 13 amino acids. CDR3 amino acids: CASGTGQNTEAFF. CDR3 bases: TGTGCCAGCGGAACTGGACAAAACACTGAAGCTTTCTTT.

This clone appeared a few times. The chain recombines TRBV28 with TRBJ1-4, with D possibly matching TRBD1 (6 bases). The CDR3 runs to 15 residues. CDR1 and CDR2 (germline): MDHEN, SYDVKM. Trimming pared 6 bases from V and 3 bases from J, leaving 14 bases between. The DNA for the CDR3 is TGTGCCAGCAGGACAGGCGGCGTTGCTAATGAAAAACTGTTTTTT. It is translated as CASRTGGVANEKLFF.